Below are 18 T cell receptor beta chains sequenced from a single sample in a study of shared clonotypes between healthy human individuals. The method was immunoSEQ multiplex PCR; TCRdb's version includes in-frame clones alone and lacks a portion of them. The sample has nearly 500,000 clones, 76% seen once. Material: PBMCs. The source of these receptors is a woman in her thirties or forties in good health. Some clones in this sample may be carry-over from other donors' samples.

CDR3 nucleotide sequence: TGTGCCAGCAGTTTAGGGACAGGGAATCCCTACGAGCAGTACTTC. This translates into CASSLGTGNPYEQYF. The rearrangement joins TRBV28 to TRBJ2-7, with 9 bases lining up with TRBD1. Per the germline V gene, CDR1 is MDHEN and CDR2 is SYDVKM. The CDR3 has 15 amino acids. The V gene end was trimmed by 2 bases and the J gene end by 2 bases; junction bases not matched to a gene: 4.

Worth noting for this clone: A read error is possible here, since a much larger clone lies one base away. The sample has other DNA sequences that encode this CDR3 too. The chain joins TRBV28 to TRBJ1-1; D call uncertain. Trimming left V 2 bases short and J 9 bases short, with 16 bases between. The germline CDR1 and CDR2 sequences are MDHEN and SYDVKM. The CDR3 covers 14 residues. CDR3 in DNA: TGTGCCAGCAGTTTACCGGGTCACGGCGCTAAAGCTTTCTTT. The encoded protein is CASSLPGHGAKAFF.

The V gene is TRBV10-3, the J gene TRBJ2-7; a possible D gene is TRBD1 (6 bases). CDR1 and CDR2 from the germline V gene are ENHRY and SYGVKD. With 10 bases removed from V and 0 bases from J, the gap between germline ends came to 13 bases. The CDR3 loop spans 13 amino acids. DNA for the CDR3: TGTGCCACGAATCGGGACATCTCCTACGAGCAGTACTTC. This encodes CATNRDISYEQYF.

The V call is TRBV13, the J call TRBJ2-3; D is uncertain. Per germline, CDR1 PRHDT and CDR2 FYEKMQ (reference sequence). This CDR3 has 13 amino acids. Trimming took 4 bases from V and 8 from J, leaving 13 bases between them. The CDR3 protein is CASSSLRRGTQYF. CDR3 coding DNA: TGTGCCAGCAGCTCCTTACGGCGCGGTACGCAGTATTTT.

This clone was seen once. V and J are TRBV5-1 and TRBJ2-5, with D perhaps being TRBD1 or TRBD2 (5 bases each). Per the germline V gene, CDR1 is SGHRS and CDR2 is YFSETQ. With 7 bases removed from V and 4 bases from J, the gap between germline ends came to 14 bases. The CDR3 extends over 13 amino acids. CDR3 in DNA: TGCGCCAGCGGATGGACAAGCGGAGAGACCCAGTACTTC. Protein sequence: CASGWTSGETQYF.

The chain carries TRBV5-1 and TRBJ1-4; 9 positions match TRBD1. The J segment lost 0 bases and the V segment lost 4 bases, leaving 10 bases of the junction unmatched. Germline lookup yields CDR1 SGHRS and CDR2 YFSETQ. This CDR3 contains 18 residues. The CDR3 here is CASSPHRDRAATNEKLFF. Here the CDR3 DNA reads TGCGCCAGCAGCCCCCACCGGGACAGGGCTGCAACTAATGAAAAACTGTTTTTT.

This clone was seen more than once but under ten times. The chain combines TRBV6-1 with TRBJ1-4; 8 bases match TRBD1. The CDR3 contains 16 residues. Trimming cost V 3 bases and J 7 bases; bases outside gene matches: 10. Germline loops: CDR1 MNHNS, CDR2 SASEGT. The DNA of the CDR3 is TGTGCCAGCAGTGAGGGAAAGGGGACAGGTGGTGAAAAACTGTTTTTT. Translated, it gives CASSEGKGTGGEKLFF.

As to this clone: In the same sample, other DNA sequences code for this CDR3. This sequence joins TRBV7-3 and TRBJ2-1; no firm D call. With 1 base removed from V and 4 bases from J, the gap between germline ends came to 5 bases. This CDR3 contains 13 residues. Germline V gene data show CDR1 as SGHTA and CDR2 as FQGTGA. The CDR3 DNA follows: TGTGCCAGCAGCTTAAGTGGGTACAATGAGCAGTTCTTC. Translation: CASSLSGYNEQFF.

This sequence joins TRBV7-9 and TRBJ2-7, with TRBD2 matching over 13 bases. This CDR3 is built from 18 residues. Trimming cost V 3 bases and J 2 bases; bases outside gene matches: 10. Germline CDR1 reads SEHNR; CDR2 reads FQNEAQ (reference sequence). The CDR3 here is CASSFFLLTSGRAYEQYF. DNA for the CDR3: TGTGCCAGCAGCTTTTTCCTTTTAACTAGCGGGAGGGCCTACGAGCAGTACTTC.

V usage is TRBV11-2 and J usage is TRBJ2-7; a possible D gene is TRBD1 (5 bases). Germline lookup yields CDR1 SGHAT and CDR2 FQNNGV. The CDR3 is 13 amino acids. Trimming left V 7 bases short and J 0 bases short, with 10 bases between. The chain's CDR3 is CASKYRSSYEQYF. The CDR3 DNA reads TGTGCCAGCAAATACAGGAGCTCCTACGAGCAGTACTTC.

The chain recombines TRBV28 with TRBJ1-2, with unresolved D. Per the germline V gene, CDR1 is MDHEN and CDR2 is SYDVKM. The V end lost 3 bases, the J end lost 7 bases, and 15 bases lay between the germline ends. The CDR3 is 14 residues long. CDR3 nucleotide sequence: TGTGCCAGCAGTTTTTTACTGACGCGGGTTGGCTACACCTTC. This encodes CASSFLLTRVGYTF.

The V call is TRBV28, the J call TRBJ2-7; the D is unclear. The CDR3 covers 11 residues. Per germline, CDR1 MDHEN and CDR2 SYDVKM. The ends were cut back, 6 bases at V and 3 bases at J, with 6 bases in the middle. The CDR3 reads CASRLNYEQYF. The CDR3 region has the DNA TGTGCCAGCAGGCTAAACTACGAGCAGTACTTC. The full variable domain, rest sourced from reference TRBV28 and TRBJ2-7, is DVKVTQSSRYLVKRTGEKVFLECVQDMDHENMFWYRQDPGLGLRLIYFSYDVKMKEKGDIPEGYSVSREKKERFSLILESASTNQTSMYLCASRLNYEQYFGPGTRLTVT.

V is TRBV28 and J is TRBJ2-7, with 9 bases matching TRBD2. Unmatched junction bases numbered 10, after V lost 5 bases and J lost 2 bases. This CDR3 contains 16 residues. Germline V gives CDR1 MDHEN, CDR2 SYDVKM. The CDR3 sequence: CASSPFRTSAAYEQYF. The CDR3 nucleotides read TGTGCCAGCAGTCCCTTCAGGACTAGCGCGGCCTACGAGCAGTACTTC.

The CDR3 is CASSLGGGVEAFF. CDR3 DNA sequence: TGTGCCAGCAGTTTAGGAGGGGGGGTTGAAGCTTTCTTT. The rearrangement links TRBV28 to TRBJ1-1, with a possible D match to TRBD1 (6 bases). V lost 2 bases to trimming and J lost 7 bases, with 11 bases between them. The CDR3 has 13 amino acids. Germline V gene data show CDR1 as MDHEN and CDR2 as SYDVKM.

V and J are TRBV30 and TRBJ1-4, with TRBD1 as a possible D gene (6 bases). Germline V gene data show CDR1 as GTSNPN and CDR2 as SVGIG (reference sequence). CDR3 size: 16 residues. Trimming took off 4 bases at V and 5 bases at J, with 20 bases between the two ends. The CDR3 DNA reads TGTGCCTGGATGGGGAGCGAACAGGGCCGAAATGAAAAACTGTTTTTT. Translating it yields CAWMGSEQGRNEKLFF.

A word on this clone: At one end the junction does not follow the germline gene, possibly because of a read error. J is TRBJ2-1 and V is TRBV7-7; D is ambiguous. The CDR3 consists of 13 residues. Germline loops: CDR1 SSHAT, CDR2 FNYEAQ (reference sequence). The CDR3 region has the DNA TGTGCTAGCAGCCAGGACCGGGACAATGAGCAGTTCTTC. Its protein is CASSQDRDNEQFF.

This clone was detected only once. The V call is TRBV4-2, the J call TRBJ2-3; D may match TRBD1 or TRBD2 (6 bases each). V was trimmed by 4 bases and J by 6 bases, leaving 11 bases between them. This CDR3 contains 13 residues. Per germline, CDR1 LGHNA and CDR2 YNFKEQ. CDR3 nucleotide sequence: TGTGCCAGCAGCCTACGGAGGGGGGATACGCAGTATTTT. This encodes CASSLRRGDTQYF.

This chain connects TRBV11-2 to TRBJ2-7; 9 bases align to TRBD2. The CDR3 totals 16 residues. Germline V gene lookup returns CDR1 SGHAT and CDR2 FQNNGV. With 1 base clipped from V and 5 bases from J, the junction kept 9 bases outside the gene matches. The CDR3, as DNA: TGTGCCAGCAGCTTAGGGGGGTTAGCGGGAGCCCACGAGCAGTACTTC. This encodes CASSLGGLAGAHEQYF.